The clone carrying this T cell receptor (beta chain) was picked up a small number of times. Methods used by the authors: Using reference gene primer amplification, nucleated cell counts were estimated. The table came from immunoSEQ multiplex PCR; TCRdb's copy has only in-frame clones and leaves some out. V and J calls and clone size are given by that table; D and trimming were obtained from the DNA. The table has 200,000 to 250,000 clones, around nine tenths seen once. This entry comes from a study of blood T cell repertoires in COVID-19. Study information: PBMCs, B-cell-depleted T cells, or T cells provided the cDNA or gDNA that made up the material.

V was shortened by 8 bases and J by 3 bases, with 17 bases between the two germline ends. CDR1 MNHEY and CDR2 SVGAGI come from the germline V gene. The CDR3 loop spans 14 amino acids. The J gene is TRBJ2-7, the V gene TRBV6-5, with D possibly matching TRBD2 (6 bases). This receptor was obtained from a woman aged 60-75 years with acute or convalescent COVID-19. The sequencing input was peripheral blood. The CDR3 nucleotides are TGTGCCAGCGTCTTGACGGGAGAAAACTACGAGCAGTACTTC. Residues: CASVLTGENYEQYF.